This section outlines one TCR beta chain sequence together with its context. The entry originates in a study of blood T cell repertoires in COVID-19. Study summary: In each case, the material was cDNA or gDNA derived from T cells, B-cell-depleted T cells, or PBMCs.

The table came from immunoSEQ multiplex PCR; TCRdb's copy has only in-frame clones and leaves some out. The table lists more than 200,000 clones, approximately 90% of them singletons. The CDR3 contains 16 residues. V was pared by 1 base and J by 0 bases, with 7 bases between. Per the germline V gene, CDR1 is MGHRA and CDR2 is YSYEKL. The receptor comes from a woman aged 30 to 39 with COVID-19, enrolled during active disease. What was sequenced was peripheral blood. The rearrangement joins TRBV4-1 to TRBJ2-6; D gene uncertain. DNA of the CDR3: TGCGCCAGCAGCCAAGGAGTGAGCTCTGGGGCCAACGTCCTGACTTTC. It translates to CASSQGVSSGANVLTF.